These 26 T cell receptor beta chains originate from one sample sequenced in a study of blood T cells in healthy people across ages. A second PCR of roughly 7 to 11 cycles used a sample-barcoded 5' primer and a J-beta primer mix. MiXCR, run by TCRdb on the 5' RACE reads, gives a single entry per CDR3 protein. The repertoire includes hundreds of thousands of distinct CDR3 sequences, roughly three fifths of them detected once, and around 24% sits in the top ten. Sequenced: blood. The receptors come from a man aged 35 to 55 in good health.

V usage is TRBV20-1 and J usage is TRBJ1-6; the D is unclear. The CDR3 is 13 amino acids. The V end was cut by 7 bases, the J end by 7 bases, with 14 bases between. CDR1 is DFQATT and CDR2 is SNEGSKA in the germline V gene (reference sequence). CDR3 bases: TGCAGTGGAGGCAAGACCACAAATTCACCCCTCCACTTT. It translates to CSGGKTTNSPLHF.

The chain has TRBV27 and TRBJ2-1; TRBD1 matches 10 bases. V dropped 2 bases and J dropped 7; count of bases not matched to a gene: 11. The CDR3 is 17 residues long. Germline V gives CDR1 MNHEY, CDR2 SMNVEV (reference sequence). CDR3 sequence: CASSLRPGQGLINEQFF. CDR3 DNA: TGTGCCAGCAGTTTACGGCCGGGACAGGGGTTAATAAATGAGCAGTTCTTC.

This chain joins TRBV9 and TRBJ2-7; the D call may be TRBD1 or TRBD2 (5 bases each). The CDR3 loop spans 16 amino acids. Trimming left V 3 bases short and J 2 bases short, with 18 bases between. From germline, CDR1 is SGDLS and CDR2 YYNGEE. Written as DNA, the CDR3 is TGTGCCAGCAGCGGTGCGAGGGGCAACCCGCCCTACGAGCAGTACTTC. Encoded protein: CASSGARGNPPYEQYF.

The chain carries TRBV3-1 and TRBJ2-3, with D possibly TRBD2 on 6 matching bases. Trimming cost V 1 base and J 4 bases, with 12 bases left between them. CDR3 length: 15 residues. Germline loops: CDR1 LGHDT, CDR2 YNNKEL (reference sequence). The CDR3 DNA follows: TGTGCCAGCAGCCAAGTGAATCTAGCGCCAGATACGCAGTATTTT. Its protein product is CASSQVNLAPDTQYF.

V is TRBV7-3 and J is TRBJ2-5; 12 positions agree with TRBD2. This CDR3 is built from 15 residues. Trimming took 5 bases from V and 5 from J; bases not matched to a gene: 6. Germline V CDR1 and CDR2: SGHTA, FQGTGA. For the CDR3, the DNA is TGTGCCAGCAGCCCTAGCGGGGGGGCCCTGGAGACCCAGTACTTC. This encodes CASSPSGGALETQYF. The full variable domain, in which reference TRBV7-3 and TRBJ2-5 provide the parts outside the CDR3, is GAGVSQTPSNKVTEKGKYVELRCDPISGHTALYWYRQSLGQGPEFLIYFQGTGAADDSGLPNDRFFAVRPEGSVSTLKIQRTERGDSAVYLCASSPSGGALETQYFGPGTRLLVL.

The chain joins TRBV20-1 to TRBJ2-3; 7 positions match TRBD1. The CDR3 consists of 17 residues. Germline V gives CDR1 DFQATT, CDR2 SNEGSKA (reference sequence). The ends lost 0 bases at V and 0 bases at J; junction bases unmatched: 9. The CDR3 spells CSARDRGQAVSTDTQYF. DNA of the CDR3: TGCAGTGCTAGAGATCGTGGACAGGCGGTCAGCACAGATACGCAGTATTTT.

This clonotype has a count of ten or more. In nucleotides, the CDR3 is TGTGCCAGCAGTCCGCCGGGACAGGGGGGAGGCTACACCTTC. Encoded protein: CASSPPGQGGGYTF. The V call is TRBV12-3 or TRBV12-4, the J call TRBJ1-2, with TRBD1 matching 11 bases. CDR3 length: 14 residues. Unmatched junction bases numbered 7, after V lost 5 bases and J lost 8 bases.

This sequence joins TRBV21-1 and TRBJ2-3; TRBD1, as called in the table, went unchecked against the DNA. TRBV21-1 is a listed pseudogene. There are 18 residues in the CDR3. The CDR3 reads CASSKGPGQGTTFDTQYF. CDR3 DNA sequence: TGTGCCAGCAGCAAAGGACCAGGACAGGGGACCACATTTGATACGCAGTATTTT.

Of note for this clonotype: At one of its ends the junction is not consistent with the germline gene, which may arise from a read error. For the CDR3, the DNA is TGCAGCGTTGATTATGCGGGCTCCTACGTGCAGTACTTC. Its translation is CSVDYAGSYVQYF. The V gene is TRBV29-1, the J gene TRBJ2-7, with D possibly being TRBD2 (5 bases). The germline gives CDR1 SQVTM, CDR2 ANQGSEA. CDR3 length equals 13 residues.

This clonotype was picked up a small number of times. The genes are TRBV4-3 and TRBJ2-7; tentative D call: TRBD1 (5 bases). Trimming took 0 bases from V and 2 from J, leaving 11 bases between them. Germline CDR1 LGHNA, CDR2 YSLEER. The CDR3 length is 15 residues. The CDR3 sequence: CASSQDQGWAYEQYF. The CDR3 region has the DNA TGCGCCAGCAGCCAAGACCAGGGATGGGCCTACGAGCAGTACTTC.

CDR3 DNA sequence: TGTGCCACCAGTGAGCCTCCGGGACTAGGCAATGAGCAGTTCTTC. Protein sequence: CATSEPPGLGNEQFF. This sequence joins TRBV24-1 and TRBJ2-1, with 8 bases lining up with TRBD2. Germline V gene sequence: CDR1 KGHDR, CDR2 SFDVKD. The CDR3 spans 15 residues. The junction had 7 bases not matched to a gene; V was cut back by 4 bases and J by 6 bases.

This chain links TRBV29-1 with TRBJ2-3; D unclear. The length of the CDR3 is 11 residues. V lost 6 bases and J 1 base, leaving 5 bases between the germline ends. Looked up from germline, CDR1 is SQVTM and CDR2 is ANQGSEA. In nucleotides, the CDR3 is TGCAGCGTCACTCGCACAGATACGCAGTATTTT. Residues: CSVTRTDTQYF.

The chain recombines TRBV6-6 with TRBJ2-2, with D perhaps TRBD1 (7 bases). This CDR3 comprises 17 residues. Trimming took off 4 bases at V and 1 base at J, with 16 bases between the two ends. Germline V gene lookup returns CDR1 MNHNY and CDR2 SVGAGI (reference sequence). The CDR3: CASSSVAGQKNTGELFF. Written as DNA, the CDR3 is TGTGCCAGCAGTTCCGTCGCGGGACAGAAGAACACCGGGGAGCTGTTTTTT.

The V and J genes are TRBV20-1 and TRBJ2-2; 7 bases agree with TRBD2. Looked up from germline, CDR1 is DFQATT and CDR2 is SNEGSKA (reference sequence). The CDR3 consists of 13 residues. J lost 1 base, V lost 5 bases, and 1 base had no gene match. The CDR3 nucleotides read TGCAGTGCTGCGGGGGAGAACACCGGGGAGCTGTTTTTT. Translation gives CSAAGENTGELFF.

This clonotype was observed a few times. CDR3 residues: CASSRLLAGAGTDTQYF. The CDR3 DNA reads as TGTGCCAGCAGTCGTCTACTAGCGGGAGCGGGTACAGATACGCAGTATTTT. The chain employs TRBV6-2 or TRBV6-3 and TRBJ2-3, with 11 bases aligning to TRBD2. The V and J ends lost 5 bases and 3 bases, in that order; junction bases with no gene match: 10. Germline-derived CDR1 and CDR2 are MNHEY and SVGEGT. This CDR3 has 17 amino acids.

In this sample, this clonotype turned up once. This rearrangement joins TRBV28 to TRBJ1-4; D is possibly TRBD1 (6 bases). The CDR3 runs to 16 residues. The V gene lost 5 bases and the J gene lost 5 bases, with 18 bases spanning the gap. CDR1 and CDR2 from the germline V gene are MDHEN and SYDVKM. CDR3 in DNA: TGTGCCAGCAGTCCCTACGAGGGGGATTTGAATGAAAAACTGTTTTTT. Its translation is CASSPYEGDLNEKLFF.

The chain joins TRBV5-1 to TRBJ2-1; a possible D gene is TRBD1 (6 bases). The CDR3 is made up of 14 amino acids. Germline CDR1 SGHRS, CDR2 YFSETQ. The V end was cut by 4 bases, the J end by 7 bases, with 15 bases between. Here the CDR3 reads CASSVATGLNEQFF. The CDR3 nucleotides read TGCGCCAGCAGCGTGGCTACAGGGCTGAATGAGCAGTTCTTC.

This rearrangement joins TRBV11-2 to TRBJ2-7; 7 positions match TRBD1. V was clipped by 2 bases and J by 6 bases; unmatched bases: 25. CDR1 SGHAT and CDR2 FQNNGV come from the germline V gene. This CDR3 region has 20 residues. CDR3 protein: CASSLKLPLRQGWGAGEQYF. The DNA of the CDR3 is TGTGCCAGCAGCTTAAAGCTCCCCCTTAGACAGGGATGGGGTGCCGGCGAGCAGTACTTC.

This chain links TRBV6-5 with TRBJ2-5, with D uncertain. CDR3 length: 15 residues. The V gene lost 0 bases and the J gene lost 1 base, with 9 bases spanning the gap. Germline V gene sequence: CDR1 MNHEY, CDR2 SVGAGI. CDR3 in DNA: TGTGCCAGCAGTTACTCGAACAGTCTCCAAGAGACCCAGTACTTC. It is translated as CASSYSNSLQETQYF.

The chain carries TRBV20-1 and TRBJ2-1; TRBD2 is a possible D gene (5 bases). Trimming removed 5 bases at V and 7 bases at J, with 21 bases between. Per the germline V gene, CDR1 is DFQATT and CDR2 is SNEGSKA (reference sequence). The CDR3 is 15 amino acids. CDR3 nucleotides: TGCAGTGCTCGCCCCGTGAGCATTGGGAGAAATGAGCAGTTCTTC. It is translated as CSARPVSIGRNEQFF.

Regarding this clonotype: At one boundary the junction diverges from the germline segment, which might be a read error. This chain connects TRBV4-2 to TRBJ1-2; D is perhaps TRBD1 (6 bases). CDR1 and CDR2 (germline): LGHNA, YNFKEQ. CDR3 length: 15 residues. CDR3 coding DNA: TGTGCCAGCAGCCAAGAGAGTGGACAGAACTGTGGCTACACCTTC. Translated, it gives CASSQESGQNCGYTF.

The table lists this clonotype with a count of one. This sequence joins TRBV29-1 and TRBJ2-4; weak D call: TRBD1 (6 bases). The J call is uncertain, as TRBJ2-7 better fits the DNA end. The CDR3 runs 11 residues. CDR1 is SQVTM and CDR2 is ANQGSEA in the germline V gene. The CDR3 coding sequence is TGCAGCGCTAAACAGGGAAGCGAGCAGTACTTC. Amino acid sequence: CSAKQGSEQYF.

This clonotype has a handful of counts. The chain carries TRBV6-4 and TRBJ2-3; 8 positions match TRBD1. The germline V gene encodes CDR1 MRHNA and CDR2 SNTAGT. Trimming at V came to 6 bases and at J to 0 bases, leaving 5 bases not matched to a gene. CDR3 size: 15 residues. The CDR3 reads CASSRQGFSTDTQYF. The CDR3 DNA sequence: TGTGCCAGCAGCCGACAGGGGTTCAGCACAGATACGCAGTATTTT.

DNA for the CDR3: TGCGCCAGCAGCCAAGGGGGTCCTTACAATGAGCAGTTCTTC. It codes for CASSQGGPYNEQFF. The chain is built from TRBV4-3 and TRBJ2-1; no reliable D call. The CDR3 totals 14 residues. CDR1 LGHNA and CDR2 YSLEER come from the germline V gene. V was clipped by 1 base and J by 4 bases, with 8 bases between them.

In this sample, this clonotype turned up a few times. The CDR3 sequence: CASSQGLPGLAGVQETQYF. The CDR3 region has the DNA TGTGCCAGCAGCCAAGGATTACCGGGACTAGCGGGGGTCCAAGAGACCCAGTACTTC. The genes are TRBV4-2 and TRBJ2-5, with 14 positions matching TRBD2. Germline V gene data show CDR1 as LGHNA and CDR2 as YNFKEQ. J lost 1 base, V lost 1 base, and 8 bases had no gene match. The CDR3 spans 19 residues.

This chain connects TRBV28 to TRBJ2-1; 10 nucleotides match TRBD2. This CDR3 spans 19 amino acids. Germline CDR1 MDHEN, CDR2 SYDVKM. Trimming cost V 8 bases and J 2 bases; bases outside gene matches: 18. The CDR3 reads CASLSRASGGHVAYNEQFF. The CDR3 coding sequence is TGTGCCAGCTTAAGCAGGGCTAGCGGGGGACACGTGGCCTACAATGAGCAGTTCTTC.